This is a list of T cell receptor beta chains from one sample in a study of CD8+ T cells in alopecia areata. Libraries were prepared by immunoSEQ multiplex PCR; TCRdb keeps only in-frame clonotypes and omits some of them. The sample yields 50,000 to 70,000 clones, 40% to 50% seen once. What was sequenced was NKG2D-low CD8+ T cells sorted from blood. These receptor sequences come from a human donor with alopecia areata. CDR3s include the opening cysteine and the closing phenylalanine or tryptophan. Each record gives: CDR3 DNA, CDR3 protein, clone size, V gene, D gene, J gene. The D gene is left open where the match is weak. Only part of the rows carry a size: once, few, many, or a class if the clone is expanded.

CDR3 DNA: TGCGCCAGCAGCCCGCATCAGCTGGGCCTAGCTCGGGATACGCAGTATTTT
CDR3 protein: CASSPHQLGLARDTQYF
clone size: few
V gene: TRBV23-1
D gene: NA
J gene: TRBJ2-3

CDR3 DNA: TGTGCCAGCAGCTTACTAGCGGGGACCTACGAGCAGTACTTC
CDR3 protein: CASSLLAGTYEQYF
clone size: once
V gene: TRBV11-3
D gene: TRBD2
J gene: TRBJ2-7

CDR3 DNA: TGTGCCAGCAGCTTAGATACAGGGGTCTACGAGCAGTACTTC
CDR3 protein: CASSLDTGVYEQYF
clone size: once
V gene: TRBV7-2
D gene: TRBD1
J gene: TRBJ2-7

CDR3 DNA: TGTGCCAGCAGCTTCGACCCAAACTACGAGCAGTACTTC
CDR3 protein: CASSFDPNYEQYF
clone size: NA
V gene: TRBV7-3
D gene: NA
J gene: TRBJ2-7

CDR3 DNA: TGTGCCTGGAAGGACAGGGCCTACAATGAGCAGTTCTTC
CDR3 protein: CAWKDRAYNEQFF
clone size: NA
V gene: TRBV30
D gene: TRBD1
J gene: TRBJ2-1

CDR3 DNA: TGCAGCGTTGTAGGGCTAGCGGAGGCCCCAGGAGTACAAGAGACCCAGTACTTC
CDR3 protein: CSVVGLAEAPGVQETQYF
clone size: NA
V gene: TRBV29-1
D gene: TRBD2
J gene: TRBJ2-5

CDR3 DNA: TGTGCCAGTCCGAGCACAGATACGCAGTATTTT
CDR3 protein: CASPSTDTQYF
clone size: NA
V gene: TRBV2
D gene: NA
J gene: TRBJ2-3

CDR3 DNA: TGTGCCAGCAGCCCTAGGGGGACTAGCGGGAGAGGGGAGCAGTACTTC
CDR3 protein: CASSPRGTSGRGEQYF
clone size: NA
V gene: TRBV13
D gene: TRBD2
J gene: TRBJ2-7

CDR3 DNA: TGTGCCAGCAGCCCACGGGACACATACTACGAGCAGTACTTC
CDR3 protein: CASSPRDTYYEQYF
clone size: few
V gene: TRBV7-9
D gene: NA
J gene: TRBJ2-7

CDR3 DNA: TGTGCCAGCAGCACCTCCTTCTTGGGGGGGCCTTTGGATGAGCAGTTCTTC
CDR3 protein: CASSTSFLGGPLDEQFF
clone size: NA
V gene: TRBV7-9
D gene: NA
J gene: TRBJ2-1

CDR3 DNA: TGCGCCAGCAGCCTCTATACTAACAGGGTCAATTCGGTAAACGAGCAGTACTTC
CDR3 protein: CASSLYTNRVNSVNEQYF
clone size: NA
V gene: TRBV5-1
D gene: NA
J gene: TRBJ2-7

CDR3 DNA: TGTGCCAGCAGCCCACCGACAGGGGCCGAGCAGTACTTC
CDR3 protein: CASSPPTGAEQYF
clone size: few
V gene: TRBV7-9
D gene: TRBD1
J gene: TRBJ2-7

CDR3 DNA: TGTGCCAGCAGTTTCACGCCCGCTACTCTAGCGGGAGTGGCAGATACGCAGTATTTT
CDR3 protein: CASSFTPATLAGVADTQYF
clone size: NA
V gene: TRBV27
D gene: TRBD2
J gene: TRBJ2-3

CDR3 DNA: TGCGCCAGCAGTGACGCCTACGAGCAGTACTTC
CDR3 protein: CASSDAYEQYF
clone size: NA
V gene: TRBV5-1
D gene: NA
J gene: TRBJ2-7

CDR3 DNA: TGCAGCGCCTACCATGTTCGGGACAGGGGCTATGGCTACACCTTC
CDR3 protein: CSAYHVRDRGYGYTF
clone size: NA
V gene: TRBV29-1
D gene: TRBD1
J gene: TRBJ1-2

CDR3 DNA: TGTGCCAGCAGCTTAGTCGGGCTGTCCAAAAACATTCAGTACTTC
CDR3 protein: CASSLVGLSKNIQYF
clone size: few
V gene: TRBV7-8
D gene: NA
J gene: TRBJ2-4

CDR3 DNA: TGCAGCGTCGCCCGGGGTGAAAAACTGTTTTTT
CDR3 protein: CSVARGEKLFF
clone size: NA
V gene: TRBV29-1
D gene: NA
J gene: TRBJ1-4

CDR3 DNA: TGTGCCAGCAGCTTCTTCGGGGGGGCCCCAGATACGCAGTATTTT
CDR3 protein: CASSFFGGAPDTQYF
clone size: medium-sized
V gene: TRBV11-2
D gene: TRBD2
J gene: TRBJ2-3

CDR3 DNA: TGCAGCGTTACGACAGGGGGTGAGGGCTACACCTTC
CDR3 protein: CSVTTGGEGYTF
clone size: few
V gene: TRBV29-1
D gene: TRBD1
J gene: TRBJ1-2

CDR3 DNA: TGTGCCAGCGCAAGCGGACAGGACTATGGCTACACCTTC
CDR3 protein: CASASGQDYGYTF
clone size: NA
V gene: TRBV7-9
D gene: TRBD1
J gene: TRBJ1-2

CDR3 DNA: TGCAGCGTCGTGCGGTCGGAGGCTGAAGCTTTCTTT
CDR3 protein: CSVVRSEAEAFF
clone size: NA
V gene: TRBV29-1
D gene: NA
J gene: TRBJ1-1

CDR3 DNA: TGTGCCAGCAGTTCGGGACGCATGGCGGCCGAGCAGTACTTC
CDR3 protein: CASSSGRMAAEQYF
clone size: NA
V gene: TRBV27
D gene: NA
J gene: TRBJ2-7

CDR3 DNA: TGTGCCAGCAGTTTCCTAGGTGGGGCCAACGTCCTGACTTTC
CDR3 protein: CASSFLGGANVLTF
clone size: NA
V gene: TRBV27
D gene: NA
J gene: TRBJ2-6

CDR3 DNA: TGTGCCAGCTCACCACCAGGAGTCGGGCGGGACATCACAGATACGCAGTATTTT
CDR3 protein: CASSPPGVGRDITDTQYF
clone size: NA
V gene: TRBV18
D gene: NA
J gene: TRBJ2-3

CDR3 DNA: TGTGCCAGCAGCCAAGAAGGGCGGGGGCGACATGGCTACACCTTC
CDR3 protein: CASSQEGRGRHGYTF
clone size: few
V gene: TRBV14
D gene: NA
J gene: TRBJ1-2

CDR3 DNA: TGTGCCAGCAGCTTAGGGGTGTCGGGGGGCACAGATACGCAGTATTTT
CDR3 protein: CASSLGVSGGTDTQYF
clone size: NA
V gene: TRBV7-8
D gene: NA
J gene: TRBJ2-3

CDR3 DNA: TGCGCCAGCAGCCAAGGAGGGGGAGGGAGTTACGAGCAGTACTTC
CDR3 protein: CASSQGGGGSYEQYF
clone size: few
V gene: TRBV4-3
D gene: NA
J gene: TRBJ2-7

CDR3 DNA: TGTGCCAGCAGCCATCCCCTCGACAGTCGGGGCTACACCTTC
CDR3 protein: CASSHPLDSRGYTF
clone size: few
V gene: TRBV7-9
D gene: NA
J gene: TRBJ1-2

CDR3 DNA: TGTGCCGGACCGGGACTAGGTGGCGAGCAGTACTTC
CDR3 protein: CAGPGLGGEQYF
clone size: NA
V gene: TRBV30
D gene: TRBD2
J gene: TRBJ2-7

CDR3 DNA: TGTGCCAGCAGCTTGGCCATAGGCGGGGACTTCTACGAGCAGTACTTC
CDR3 protein: CASSLAIGGDFYEQYF
clone size: few
V gene: TRBV5-6
D gene: NA
J gene: TRBJ2-7

CDR3 DNA: TGTGCCAGCAATTTGGGGGGAGGTATTGTTCACACTGAAGCTTTCTTT
CDR3 protein: CASNLGGGIVHTEAFF
clone size: once
V gene: TRBV7-8
D gene: NA
J gene: TRBJ1-1

CDR3 DNA: TGTGCCAGCAGTGTGACAGGGGCGTACCAAGAGACCCAGTACTTC
CDR3 protein: CASSVTGAYQETQYF
clone size: many
V gene: TRBV6-4
D gene: TRBD1
J gene: TRBJ2-5

CDR3 DNA: TGTGCCAGCAGACTTGGGGACCCGGGACGGTCTTTTGCGACCCAGTACTTC
CDR3 protein: CASRLGDPGRSFATQYF
clone size: NA
V gene: TRBV5-6
D gene: NA
J gene: TRBJ2-5

CDR3 DNA: TGCGCCAGCAGCCAAGATAGAGGGGCTACCTACGAGCAGTACTTC
CDR3 protein: CASSQDRGATYEQYF
clone size: few
V gene: TRBV4-1
D gene: NA
J gene: TRBJ2-7

CDR3 DNA: TGCGCCAGCAGCAGTAGAGGGATCGAGCAGTTCTTC
CDR3 protein: CASSSRGIEQFF
clone size: NA
V gene: TRBV4-3
D gene: NA
J gene: TRBJ2-1

CDR3 DNA: TGCAGCGTTGATTGGCTCACAGATACGCAGTATTTT
CDR3 protein: CSVDWLTDTQYF
clone size: few
V gene: TRBV29-1
D gene: NA
J gene: TRBJ2-3

CDR3 DNA: TGTGCCAGCAGTCCCCAGGGTAACTATGGCTACACCTTC
CDR3 protein: CASSPQGNYGYTF
clone size: NA
V gene: TRBV27
D gene: NA
J gene: TRBJ1-2

CDR3 DNA: TGTGCCAGCTCACCAGAGGGACAAAGGCTCGCCGAGACCCAGTACTTC
CDR3 protein: CASSPEGQRLAETQYF
clone size: few
V gene: TRBV18
D gene: NA
J gene: TRBJ2-5

CDR3 DNA: TGTGCCAGCAGCGATACTACTAGCGGGAGAGGCGGCGAGCAGTACTTC
CDR3 protein: CASSDTTSGRGGEQYF
clone size: NA
V gene: TRBV13
D gene: TRBD2
J gene: TRBJ2-7

CDR3 DNA: TGCGCCAGCAGCTTGGCGGCAGCCTACGAGCAGTACTTC
CDR3 protein: CASSLAAAYEQYF
clone size: NA
V gene: TRBV5-1
D gene: NA
J gene: TRBJ2-7

CDR3 DNA: TGTGCCAGCAGCGTAGAGGGGTCCACAGATACGCAGTATTTT
CDR3 protein: CASSVEGSTDTQYF
clone size: NA
V gene: TRBV9
D gene: NA
J gene: TRBJ2-3

CDR3 DNA: TGCGCCAGCAGCTTGGCCGTGCGGGGAAACTACGAGCAGTACTTC
CDR3 protein: CASSLAVRGNYEQYF
clone size: NA
V gene: TRBV5-1
D gene: NA
J gene: TRBJ2-7

CDR3 DNA: TGCAGCGTTGAAGGTAGCGGACTCTACAATGAGCAGTTCTTC
CDR3 protein: CSVEGSGLYNEQFF
clone size: NA
V gene: TRBV29-1
D gene: NA
J gene: TRBJ2-1

CDR3 DNA: TGTGCCAGCAGCCTGAGTAACACTGAAGCTTTCTTT
CDR3 protein: CASSLSNTEAFF
clone size: once
V gene: TRBV6-6
D gene: NA
J gene: TRBJ1-1

CDR3 DNA: TGCAGCGTGATTTCATCGTTACAGGGCTACGAGCAGTACTTC
CDR3 protein: CSVISSLQGYEQYF
clone size: NA
V gene: TRBV29-1
D gene: NA
J gene: TRBJ2-7

CDR3 DNA: TGCAGCGGCATTCCGGGACACCTTAGCACAGATACGCAGTATTTT
CDR3 protein: CSGIPGHLSTDTQYF
clone size: NA
V gene: TRBV29-1
D gene: NA
J gene: TRBJ2-3

CDR3 DNA: TGCGCCAGCTCCTTGGCGGGGCCGTGGGTCGAGCAGTACTTC
CDR3 protein: CASSLAGPWVEQYF
clone size: NA
V gene: TRBV5-1
D gene: NA
J gene: TRBJ2-7

CDR3 DNA: TGTGCCAGTTTGGGACGTCGGAACACTGAAGCTTTCTTT
CDR3 protein: CASLGRRNTEAFF
clone size: NA
V gene: TRBV2
D gene: NA
J gene: TRBJ1-1

CDR3 DNA: TGTGCCAGCAGCTCCGGGCTCACCACCGGGGAGCTGTTTTTT
CDR3 protein: CASSSGLTTGELFF
clone size: few
V gene: TRBV28
D gene: NA
J gene: TRBJ2-2

CDR3 DNA: TGCGCCAGCAGCTTGGACGGCGGGAGGGCCGTTGAGCAGTTCTTC
CDR3 protein: CASSLDGGRAVEQFF
clone size: NA
V gene: TRBV5-1
D gene: TRBD2
J gene: TRBJ2-1

CDR3 DNA: TGTGCCAGCAGCCCTGGGACTAGCGGGAGTGTAACGTATGAGCAGTTCTTC
CDR3 protein: CASSPGTSGSVTYEQFF
clone size: NA
V gene: TRBV13
D gene: TRBD2
J gene: TRBJ2-1

CDR3 DNA: TGTGCCAGCAGTGAACCAGGGGTGGAAAAGACCCAGTACTTC
CDR3 protein: CASSEPGVEKTQYF
clone size: NA
V gene: TRBV2
D gene: NA
J gene: TRBJ2-5

CDR3 DNA: TGCGCCAGCAGCCCGGGGGCAGTCAATCAGCCCCAGCATTTT
CDR3 protein: CASSPGAVNQPQHF
clone size: NA
V gene: TRBV4-1
D gene: NA
J gene: TRBJ1-5

CDR3 DNA: TGTGCCAGCAGCTTATCGGGGGGAATCTATGGCTACACCTTC
CDR3 protein: CASSLSGGIYGYTF
clone size: few
V gene: TRBV7-8
D gene: NA
J gene: TRBJ1-2

CDR3 DNA: TGTGCCAGCAGCCCGGGGACGGCGACAGAGGATAATTACGAGCAGTACTTC
CDR3 protein: CASSPGTATEDNYEQYF
clone size: NA
V gene: TRBV9
D gene: NA
J gene: TRBJ2-7

CDR3 DNA: TGCAGCGTTGAAGGCGGGAGGAGCTCCTACAATGAGCAGTTCTTC
CDR3 protein: CSVEGGRSSYNEQFF
clone size: NA
V gene: TRBV29-1
D gene: TRBD2
J gene: TRBJ2-1

CDR3 DNA: TGTGCCAGCAGCTCCCTTTGGAACAGGGACATCGAGCAGTACTTC
CDR3 protein: CASSSLWNRDIEQYF
clone size: NA
V gene: TRBV7-2
D gene: NA
J gene: TRBJ2-7

CDR3 DNA: TGTGCCAGCAGTCTCCCCCTTCTCGTAAGGCGGTATTACAATGAGCAGTTCTTC
CDR3 protein: CASSLPLLVRRYYNEQFF
clone size: NA
V gene: TRBV28
D gene: NA
J gene: TRBJ2-1

CDR3 DNA: TGCGCCAGCCCTCGCCGGAGAGGAAGCAATCAGCCCCAGCATTTT
CDR3 protein: CASPRRRGSNQPQHF
clone size: NA
V gene: TRBV5-1
D gene: NA
J gene: TRBJ1-5

CDR3 DNA: TGCGCCAGCAGCCAAGTGGACGGGTTCGAGCAGTACTTC
CDR3 protein: CASSQVDGFEQYF
clone size: NA
V gene: TRBV4-1
D gene: NA
J gene: TRBJ2-7